One sample yielded the 4 T cell receptor beta chains listed below, sequenced in a study of T cells in Graves' hyperthyroidism and ophthalmopathy. Regions amplified from RNA transcripts were the TCR beta CDR3 regions. The HTBI primer set drove a first-round RT-PCR of the TCR CDR3. MiXCR was run by TCRdb on the multiplex PCR reads, yielding one entry per CDR3 protein. Here the sample spans 200,000 to 250,000 distinct CDR3 sequences, approximately 25% being singletons. Sequencing input: blood. These receptor sequences come from a woman in her forties with Graves' ophthalmopathy.

At least ten counts were recorded for this clonotype. This sequence joins TRBV12-3 or TRBV12-4 and TRBJ2-2; 8 nucleotides align to TRBD2. This CDR3 has 16 amino acids. With 2 bases clipped from V and 4 bases from J, the junction kept 6 bases outside the gene matches. CDR3 coding DNA: TGTGCCAGCAGTTTATGGAGCGGGGGCGGCACCGGGGAGCTGTTTTTT. Translated: CASSLWSGGGTGELFF.

A few counts support this clonotype. The junction departs from the called germline gene at one end, perhaps through a read error. V gene TRBV24-1 combines with J gene TRBJ1-3; D uncertain. This CDR3 has 14 residues. Germline V gene data show CDR1 as KGHDR and CDR2 as SFDVKD. CDR3 sequence (DNA): TGTGCCACCAGTGCTTTGAGGGCCGGAAACACCATATATTTT. This gives the protein CATSALRAGNTIYF.

This clonotype was recorded at least ten times. V is TRBV10-3 and J is TRBJ1-1; no firm D call. Germline CDR1 ENHRY, CDR2 SYGVKD. The CDR3 is 14 amino acids. V lost 2 bases and J lost 4, with 11 bases in between. CDR3 sequence reads: CAISETVWGTEAFF. In DNA form, the CDR3 reads TGTGCCATCAGTGAGACAGTATGGGGCACTGAAGCTTTCTTT.

This clonotype was picked up many times. This chain uses TRBV13 with TRBJ2-5; no clear D gene. V lost 5 bases to trimming and J lost 4 bases, with 8 bases between them. The CDR3 covers 12 residues. The germline V gene encodes CDR1 PRHDT and CDR2 FYEKMQ (reference sequence). Here the CDR3 DNA reads TGTGCCAGCAGCACCTTAAGAGAGACCCAGTACTTC. It encodes CASSTLRETQYF.